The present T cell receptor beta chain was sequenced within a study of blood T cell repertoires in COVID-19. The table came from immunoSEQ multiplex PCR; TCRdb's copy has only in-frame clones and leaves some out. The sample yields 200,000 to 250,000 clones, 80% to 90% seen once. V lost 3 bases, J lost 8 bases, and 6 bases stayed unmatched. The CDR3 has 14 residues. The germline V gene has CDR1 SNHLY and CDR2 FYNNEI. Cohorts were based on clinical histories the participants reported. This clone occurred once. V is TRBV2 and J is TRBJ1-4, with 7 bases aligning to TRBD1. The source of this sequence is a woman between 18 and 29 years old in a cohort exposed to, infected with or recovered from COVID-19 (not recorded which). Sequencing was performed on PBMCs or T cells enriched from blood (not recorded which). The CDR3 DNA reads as TGTGCCAGCAGTGAGTGGCAGGGGGTCGAAAAACTGTTTTTT. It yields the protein CASSEWQGVEKLFF. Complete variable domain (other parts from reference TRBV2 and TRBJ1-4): EPEVTQTPSHQVTQMGQEVILRCVPISNHLYFYWYRQILGQKVEFLVSFYNNEISEKSEIFDDQFSVERPDGSNFTLKIRSTKLEDSAMYFCASSEWQGVEKLFFGSGTQLSVL.